This T cell receptor beta chain was identified during a study of cytomegalovirus exposure and HLA in healthy donors. V was shortened by 0 bases and J by 10 bases, with 10 bases between the two germline ends. CDR3 size: 13 residues. The germline V gene has CDR1 SGHTA and CDR2 FQGNSA. This clone was seen more than once but under ten times. The PCR was carried out with 60 Vbeta primers and 13 Jbeta primers. TCRdb's table, derived via immunoSEQ multiplex PCR, lists solely in-frame clones and lacks some. The sample consists of under 150,000 clones, 70% to 80% of them appearing once. The TCR originated in a woman between 50 and 59 years old in good health and CMV-seronegative. The sequencing input was PBMCs. V and J are TRBV7-2 and TRBJ2-1, with TRBD1 as a possible D gene (6 bases). CDR3 loop: CASSLAQGNEQFF. The CDR3 nucleotides are TGTGCCAGCAGCTTAGCGCAGGGGAACGAGCAGTTCTTC. The full variable domain, in which reference TRBV7-2 and TRBJ2-1 provide the parts outside the CDR3, is GAGVSQSPSNKVTEKGKDVELRCDPISGHTALYWYRQSLGQGLEFLIYFQGNSAPDKSGLPSDRFSAERTGGSVSTLTIQRTQQEDSAVYLCASSLAQGNEQFFGPGTRLTVL.